This TCR beta chain was recorded in a study of a mutant IDH1 vaccine in newly diagnosed glioma. Regarding this clone: Its matching antigen is unknown.

This CDR3 region has 9 residues. The ends were cut back, 3 bases at V and 7 bases at J, with 3 bases in the middle. Germline loops: CDR1 DFQATT, CDR2 SNEGSKA (reference sequence). As to time point: week 5, during vaccination. Each vaccine dose was 300 ug of mutant IDH1 20-mer peptide, with topical imiquimod. Clones were sequenced by immunoSEQ multiplex PCR, and TCRdb holds only the in-frame ones, with some missing. The sample holds around 78,000 clones, 91% seen once. Study findings and constraints: Vaccination elicited immune responses in 93.3% of patients.

The specimen comprised PBMCs, sampled from a glioma patient whose treatment included an IDH1 peptide vaccine. The rearrangement links TRBV20-1 to TRBJ1-2; D is ambiguous. The sequence was obtained from a woman aged 45-65 years with glioma. The DNA for the CDR3 is TGCAGTGCTAGGGGTGGCTACACCTTC. The encoded protein is CSARGGYTF.